This record looks at one T cell receptor beta chain sequence and its context. The data derive from a study of blood T cell repertoires in COVID-19. Study background: Spain, Italy and the United States supplied samples that represented acute and convalescent COVID-19.

CDR1 and CDR2 from the germline V gene are MNHEY and SVGAGI. The CDR3 runs to 14 residues. V was clipped by 10 bases and J by 4 bases, with 19 bases between them. In the authors' methods: Estimated nucleated cell counts came from reference gene primer amplification. Method: immunoSEQ multiplex PCR; TCRdb's copy keeps in-frame clones and lacks some. Clone size and the V and J calls come from that table; the DNA yielded D and trimming. The sample lists roughly 93,000 clones, roughly nine tenths occurring once. J is TRBJ1-2 and V is TRBV6-5, with D perhaps TRBD1 (6 bases). Specimen: peripheral blood. This receptor was taken from a man over 45 with acute or convalescent COVID-19. The CDR3, as DNA: TGTGCCACCGACGACCAACAGGGAGTCTATGGCTACACCTTC. It is translated as CATDDQQGVYGYTF.